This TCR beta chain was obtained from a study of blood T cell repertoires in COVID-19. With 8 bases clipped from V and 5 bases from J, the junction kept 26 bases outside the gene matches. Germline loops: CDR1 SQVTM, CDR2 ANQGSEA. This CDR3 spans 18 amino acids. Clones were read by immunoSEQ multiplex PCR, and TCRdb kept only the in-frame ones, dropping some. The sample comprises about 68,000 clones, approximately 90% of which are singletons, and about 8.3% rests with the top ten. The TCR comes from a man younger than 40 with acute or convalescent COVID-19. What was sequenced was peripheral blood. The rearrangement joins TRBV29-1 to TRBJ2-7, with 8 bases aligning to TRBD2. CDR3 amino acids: CSPPRTATRWREVHEQYF. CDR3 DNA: TGCAGCCCCCCCCGGACAGCGACTCGCTGGCGGGAGGTCCACGAGCAGTACTTC.